Given below is one T cell receptor beta chain in context. This clone was seen only once. The antigen it recognizes is unknown. No clone much larger than this one lies a single base away; base qualities are absent. The sample originates from a study of T cell responses to AZD1222 COVID-19 vaccine (TCRdb year 2021). As for the study more broadly: A total of 233 trial participants underwent TCR sequencing, of whom 207 received two doses of AZD1222 and about 25 received two doses of the MenACWY control vaccine. Trial participants were enrolled into age subgroups of 18-55, 56-69 and 70-plus years, which contained about 150, 27 and 61 TCR-sequenced participants, respectively.

The sample's time point label, in plain terms: about 28 days (+/-7) after the second vaccine dose. AZD1222 recipients whose second dose came at about 4 weeks and those whose second dose came at about 12 weeks were combined into one group, since spike-specific TCR depth and breadth did not differ between the two schedules. Vaccinee samples were obtained from the UK trials COV001 and COV002, which included a single-blind randomized controlled phase 2/3 trial of AZD1222 (ChAdOx1 nCoV-19) in healthy adults. For TCRbeta chain sequencing, PBMC samples from trial participants were taken at day 0 and at day 28 after the second dose. The CDR3 regions of human TCRbeta chains were analyzed by immunosequencing. In the source study's methods: Repertoire TCRs were checked for matches against a reference library of SARS-CoV-2-specific TCRs that had been generated using the MIRA antigen-specificity platform. Breadth was defined as the fraction of unique TCRs that were SARS-CoV-2-associated. Depth was defined as the fraction of total T cells that were SARS-CoV-2-associated. Using the MIRA data, each spike-specific TCR was mapped to the spike region that the TCR reacts to and placed in a CD4 or CD8 class. Log10-transformed breadth and depth values were compared by one-way ANOVA with Sidak's multiple comparisons tests. Drawn from immuneACCESS, this table holds only the in-frame rearrangements with V and J called that TCRdb kept. Clones are partly lost; checked studies trace under half to an unresolved V gene and leave the rest unexplained. The D gene and trimming were derived from the DNA, and the V and J assignments and clone size from that table. The sample data list about 150,000 clones, and about 90% of these were observed just once. About 3.5% of the sample is in the top ten clones.

What the study reported, not specific to this receptor: The whole spike protein was spanned by vaccine-associated CD4 TCRs, and dominant responses were seen in regions 160-218 and 743-854. The 56-69-year group was small, and its depth increase did not reach significance, likely because of low power. Participants were mostly white British and included more females than males, and it was suggested by the authors that clonal diversity may have been underestimated. Conclusions about previously exposed vaccinees are limited because only five or six AZD1222 recipients were SARS-CoV-2 seropositive at baseline. After two AZD1222 doses, both the breadth and the depth of spike-specific TCRs were significantly higher than at day 0 and than in MenACWY recipients. Epitopes outside the regions mutated in the B.1.351 and B.1.1.7 variants were reportedly recognized by nearly half of the unique spike-specific TCRs. Because no samples from the day 14 peak response were available, repertoires could be characterized only after the peak T cell response.

V gives up 4 bases and J gives up 0 bases, and the segment between their germline ends measures 14 bases. Reading the germline V gene gives CDR1 SGDLS and CDR2 YYNGEE. The CDR3 goes from the cysteine to the phenylalanine over 17 residues. Kept here is only the CDR3 DNA, which spans 51 bases and is read in frame from base 1. The material sequenced was peripheral blood, taken 28 days after the second AZD1222 dose. The sequence derives from an adult who received the AZD1222 COVID-19 vaccine. Recombination linked TRBV9 to TRBJ2-6; the D gene identity is not certain. The DNA is as follows: TGTGCCAGCAGCCGGGCCGAGTTTTACTCTGGGGCCAACGTCCTGACTTTC. Translated, it reads CASSRAEFYSGANVLTF. Beyond the CDR3, the reference TRBV9 and TRBJ2-6 genes provide the residues; the full variable domain reads: DSGVTQTPKHLITATGQRVTLRCSPRSGDLSVYWYQQSLDQGLQFLIQYYNGEERAKGNILERFSAQQFPDLHSELNLSSLELGDSALYFCASSRAEFYSGANVLTFGAGSRLTVL.